This T cell receptor (beta chain) was identified during a study of identical twins. TCRdb processed the 5' RACE reads anew with MiXCR; each CDR3 protein has one entry. This repertoire shows 420,000 or so distinct CDR3 sequences, approximately 18% found once; its top ten account for approximately 12%. This clonotype was counted many times. Antigen specificity is unknown. Per the germline V gene, CDR1 is ENHRY and CDR2 is SYGVKD. The CDR3 covers 12 residues. V was trimmed by 4 bases and J by 8 bases, leaving 9 bases between them. Findings and caveats of the study: For cord blood, abundant beta clonotypes had fewer insertions, unlike memory repertoires, which showed none. Invariant MAIT and iNKT cells may have partly biased zero-insertion analyses. Out-of-frame alpha sequences common to twins exhibited an excess of low generation probability. Excess sharing by twins proved weaker in beta out-of-frame sequences.

The TCR comes from a man between 45 and 60 years old in good health. V usage is TRBV10-3 and J usage is TRBJ2-1; D could derive from TRBD1 or TRBD2 (5 bases each). The sample consisted of naive T cells sorted from blood. The CDR3 region is CAISVRGDEQFF. The CDR3 nucleotides read TGTGCCATCAGTGTTAGGGGAGATGAGCAGTTCTTC.